This T cell receptor (beta chain) was obtained from a study of cytomegalovirus exposure and HLA in healthy donors. Note on this clone: The antigen remains undetermined. In this CDR3 the conserved last residue, phenylalanine or tryptophan, is missing, so a read error is likely.

The J segment lost 0 bases and the V segment lost 0 bases, leaving 3 bases of the junction unmatched. CDR3 length equals 16 residues. The V gene's germline CDR1 is SGDLS and CDR2 YYNGEE. The PCR used 60 Vbeta and 13 Jbeta primers. Clones were read by immunoSEQ multiplex PCR, and TCRdb kept only the in-frame ones, dropping some. The sample holds over 120,000 clones; about 80% are singletons and the top ten take roughly 1.4%. General study results and limits: When a later analysis compared HLA-associated TCR beta chains with equally common others, the HLA-associated chains turned out to be more clonally expanded and to have lower generation probabilities. In vitro checks showed that a few CMV-associated chains really do target CMV antigens.

This chain connects TRBV9 to TRBJ2-7; 10 nucleotides match TRBD2. This TCR was recovered from a man younger than 40 in good health and CMV-seropositive. Sequencing was carried out using PBMCs. DNA of the CDR3: TGTGCCAGCAGCGTAGGCTCTAGCGGGAGCTCCTACGAGCAGTACCTC. It yields the protein CASSVGSSGSSYEQYL.